This T cell receptor (beta chain) was captured in a study of T cell clonality in common variable immunodeficiency. Notes on the study in general: CVID subjects showed higher TCRbeta clonality than healthy controls. What drives increased CVID clonality needs T cell subpopulation sequencing.

Most patients and controls had Caucasian heritage. This clone has a count of ten or more. The antigen is not known. The read ends 3 residues shy of where the CDR3 ends; the end is completed using the germline J gene. This CDR3 comprises 16 residues. The V and J ends lost 3 bases and 4 bases, in that order; junction bases with no gene match: 11. Germline CDR1 SNHLY, CDR2 FYNNEI. The data were produced by immunoSEQ multiplex PCR, yet TCRdb's version contains in-frame clones alone and is incomplete. Reported are over 30,000 clones, none seen only once; the ten largest carry approximately 3.5%. The sequence derives from a person between 18 and 75 years old in good health. The chain combines TRBV2 with TRBJ2-5; TRBD1 agrees at 7 bases. The sample consisted of peripheral blood mononuclear cells. CDR3 DNA (partial): TGTGCCAGCAGTGACGAGGGGACAGAGCACCGAGAGACC. This translates into CASSDEGTEHRET. The whole CDR3 protein is CASSDEGTEHRETQYF.